This T cell receptor beta chain was captured in a study of T cells after yellow fever vaccination. Study-level findings and limits: Across the CD4 and CD8 compartments, a small share of clonotypes was present in both.

The J segment lost 12 bases and the V segment lost 2 bases, leaving 13 bases of the junction unmatched. The germline CDR1 and CDR2 sequences are LNHNV and YYDKDF (reference sequence). There are 16 residues in the CDR3. TCRdb passed the 5' RACE reads through MiXCR, listing each CDR3 protein once. This sample has 450,000 to 650,000 distinct CDR3 sequences, with just over 20% found just once. On this clonotype itself: Its antigen is as yet unknown.

The chain has TRBV15 and TRBJ2-1; 10 bases agree with TRBD2. The clonotype comes from a man aged 18 to 29 who received the YFV17D yellow fever vaccine. The specimen was PBMCs, collected roughly 20 days after the first yellow fever vaccination. CDR3 sequence (DNA): TGTGCCACCAGCAGAACTCAGCGGGGGGGCAGGGGAGGGCAGTTCTTC. Protein sequence: CATSRTQRGGRGGQFF. Looking up the rest from reference TRBV15 and TRBJ2-1 gives the full variable domain: DAMVIQNPRYQVTQFGKPVTLSCSQTLNHNVMYWYQQKSSQAPKLLFHYYDKDFNNEADTPDNFQSRRPNTSFCFLDIRSPGLGDTAMYLCATSRTQRGGRGGQFFGPGTRLTVL.